This T cell receptor (beta chain) emerged from a study of blood T cell repertoires in COVID-19. The V gene's germline CDR1 is SGHNT and CDR2 YENEEA. Trimming at V came to 4 bases and at J to 5 bases, leaving 10 bases not matched to a gene. This CDR3 region has 16 residues. This clone was seen more than once but under ten times. Measured with immunoSEQ multiplex PCR; TCRdb has only the in-frame clones, and not every one. Of roughly 310,000 clones listed, roughly nine tenths are singletons. The TCR sequence derives from a man in his sixties who had recovered from COVID-19. The chain employs TRBV11-3 and TRBJ2-1; 8 bases map to TRBD2. The source material was PBMCs or T cells enriched from blood (not recorded which). The CDR3 region is CASSSLAESTHNEQFF. Written as DNA, the CDR3 is TGTGCCAGCAGCTCACTAGCGGAAAGTACCCACAATGAGCAGTTCTTC.